These T cell receptor beta chains were read from a single sample in a study of OX40 agonist ivuxolimab in advanced cancers. The method was immunoSEQ multiplex PCR; TCRdb's version includes in-frame clones alone and lacks a portion of them. Of tens of thousands of clones in the sample, almost 85% were seen once. The input for sequencing was CD4+ or CD8+ T cells sorted from blood, taken in a trial of the OX40 agonist ivuxolimab. These receptors all stem from an adult with an advanced solid tumor such as melanoma, head and neck, liver or kidney cancer. Both conserved end residues are part of each CDR3. Fields, in order: V gene, J gene, D gene, CDR3 protein. D genes are given only for firm matches.

V gene: TRBV6-1
J gene: TRBJ1-2
D gene: TRBD1
CDR3 protein: CASGSTGSYGYTF

V gene: TRBV9
J gene: TRBJ2-1
D gene: TRBD2
CDR3 protein: CASSGGLAGYNEQFF

V gene: TRBV30
J gene: TRBJ2-2
D gene: .
CDR3 protein: CAVAKGLHLNTGELFF

V gene: TRBV5-1
J gene: TRBJ2-7
D gene: .
CDR3 protein: CASTEGGYEQYF

V gene: TRBV10-2
J gene: TRBJ1-5
D gene: .
CDR3 protein: CASSESQGQFNQPQHF

V gene: TRBV6-5
J gene: TRBJ1-5
D gene: .
CDR3 protein: CASSLRAGDQPQHF

V gene: TRBV5-1
J gene: TRBJ2-5
D gene: .
CDR3 protein: CASTTVGTQETQYF

V gene: TRBV19
J gene: TRBJ1-1
D gene: .
CDR3 protein: CASKPGFNTEAFF

V gene: TRBV19
J gene: TRBJ2-3
D gene: .
CDR3 protein: CASSIGASTDTQYF

V gene: TRBV7-9
J gene: TRBJ1-2
D gene: .
CDR3 protein: CASSLAQGGYGYTF

V gene: TRBV7-3
J gene: TRBJ2-7
D gene: .
CDR3 protein: CASSHPRYEQYF

V gene: TRBV5-4
J gene: TRBJ1-6
D gene: .
CDR3 protein: CASRPGGPGLSSGALHF

V gene: TRBV5-6
J gene: TRBJ1-3
D gene: .
CDR3 protein: CASSLWGGTIYF

V gene: TRBV7-3
J gene: TRBJ2-1
D gene: TRBD2
CDR3 protein: CASSSRTSGGAVEQFF

V gene: TRBV5-1
J gene: .
D gene: .
CDR3 protein: CASSLDRVNNEQYF

V gene: TRBV28
J gene: TRBJ1-1
D gene: TRBD1
CDR3 protein: CASSLLGTANTEAFF

V gene: TRBV10-3
J gene: TRBJ1-2
D gene: .
CDR3 protein: CAISGGDRGYTF

V gene: TRBV7-2
J gene: TRBJ2-7
D gene: TRBD2
CDR3 protein: CASSEPGGERSYEQYF

V gene: TRBV29-1
J gene: TRBJ2-7
D gene: .
CDR3 protein: CSVVSQSSYEQYF

V gene: TRBV11-2
J gene: TRBJ1-1
D gene: .
CDR3 protein: CASSLDGPQGYRPEAFF

V gene: TRBV28
J gene: TRBJ1-4
D gene: .
CDR3 protein: CASSLSREKLFF

V gene: TRBV4-1
J gene: TRBJ2-2
D gene: .
CDR3 protein: CASSQDRGGELFF

V gene: TRBV6-1
J gene: TRBJ2-7
D gene: TRBD1
CDR3 protein: CASREPGQDEQYF

V gene: TRBV9
J gene: TRBJ2-2
D gene: .
CDR3 protein: CASSVGISRSGELFF

V gene: TRBV7-2
J gene: TRBJ2-7
D gene: .
CDR3 protein: CASSSTPSSYEQYF

V gene: TRBV28
J gene: TRBJ2-5
D gene: .
CDR3 protein: CASRQGGGETQYF

V gene: TRBV6-5
J gene: TRBJ2-1
D gene: .
CDR3 protein: CASSYSKVSYNEQFF

V gene: TRBV19
J gene: TRBJ2-7
D gene: .
CDR3 protein: CASSIADSQTYEQYF

V gene: TRBV2
J gene: TRBJ1-4
D gene: .
CDR3 protein: CASSDAQLFLFF

V gene: TRBV6-5
J gene: TRBJ2-5
D gene: .
CDR3 protein: CASSYSGETQYF

V gene: TRBV2
J gene: TRBJ2-7
D gene: .
CDR3 protein: CASSEGTPEQYF

V gene: TRBV21-1
J gene: TRBJ2-7
D gene: .
CDR3 protein: CASSKSSTGAKDEQYF

V gene: TRBV23-1
J gene: TRBJ2-7
D gene: TRBD1
CDR3 protein: CASRLQGAYEQYF

V gene: TRBV2
J gene: TRBJ2-2
D gene: .
CDR3 protein: CASKSGGPGELFF

V gene: TRBV14
J gene: TRBJ1-2
D gene: TRBD1
CDR3 protein: CASSQDMTGGGYGYTF

V gene: TRBV6-1
J gene: TRBJ2-7
D gene: .
CDR3 protein: CASNSLVGAYEQYF

V gene: TRBV13
J gene: TRBJ2-7
D gene: .
CDR3 protein: CASSNLQGPLSYEQYF

V gene: TRBV9
J gene: TRBJ2-3
D gene: .
CDR3 protein: CASSELTGTADTQYF

V gene: TRBV7-8
J gene: TRBJ2-7
D gene: TRBD2
CDR3 protein: CASSGGLVGYEQYF

V gene: TRBV19
J gene: TRBJ2-3
D gene: .
CDR3 protein: CASTLTIAADTQYF

V gene: TRBV11-2
J gene: TRBJ2-5
D gene: .
CDR3 protein: CASRELAGETQYF

V gene: TRBV7-2
J gene: TRBJ2-7
D gene: TRBD2
CDR3 protein: CASSLDWGGSRTYEQYF

V gene: TRBV27
J gene: TRBJ2-7
D gene: .
CDR3 protein: CASSPGVSYEQYF

V gene: TRBV27
J gene: TRBJ2-3
D gene: .
CDR3 protein: CAAQTPDTQYF

V gene: TRBV28
J gene: TRBJ1-2
D gene: TRBD1
CDR3 protein: CASSLLSGTTGAVYNYGYTF

V gene: TRBV13
J gene: TRBJ1-6
D gene: .
CDR3 protein: CASSAVSLDNSPLHF

V gene: TRBV29-1
J gene: TRBJ1-2
D gene: .
CDR3 protein: CSLAGYGYTF

V gene: TRBV7-3
J gene: TRBJ2-2
D gene: TRBD2
CDR3 protein: CASSLRLAGARTGELFF

V gene: TRBV9
J gene: TRBJ1-1
D gene: .
CDR3 protein: CASSEDGNTEAFF